This T cell receptor beta chain emerged from a study of control samples from healthy donors and cancer patients. About this clone: This may come from a read error, since a much larger clone is one base off.

Assay used: immunoSEQ multiplex PCR; TCRdb lists only in-frame clones, some missing. The sample yields fewer than 300,000 clones, roughly four fifths seen once. Germline V gene data show CDR1 as SGHDT and CDR2 as YYEEEE. The CDR3 is 11 amino acids. Trimming took off 2 bases at V and 5 bases at J, with 1 base between the two ends. Sequenced sample: PBMCs. This TCR derives from a woman in her sixties or seventies with lung cancer. The chain combines TRBV5-6 with TRBJ2-2; D is unresolved. CDR3 in amino acids: CASSFTGELFF. CDR3 DNA sequence: TGTGCCAGCAGCTTTACCGGGGAGCTGTTTTTT.